This note documents a single T cell receptor (beta chain) sequence. This record comes from a study of blood T cell repertoires in COVID-19. The germline V and J ends were trimmed by 2 bases and 0 bases, with 8 bases remaining between them. Germline V CDR1 and CDR2: MGHDK, SYGVNS. There are 16 residues in the CDR3. Sequenced by immunoSEQ multiplex PCR; TCRdb stores in-frame clones only, minus some. Of about 250,000 clones listed, approximately 88% were seen once; the top ten hold roughly 0.8%. This chain uses TRBV25-1 with TRBJ1-6, with TRBD1 as a possible D gene (6 bases). Source material: peripheral blood. This sequence was found in a woman aged 25 to 45 with acute or convalescent COVID-19. CDR3 coding DNA: TGTGCCAGCAGTGAAACAGGGAGCTCCTATAATTCACCCCTCCACTTT. It codes for CASSETGSSYNSPLHF.